The clone carrying this T cell receptor beta chain was detected only a few times. Its specificity is unknown. Assay used: immunoSEQ multiplex PCR; TCRdb lists only in-frame clones, some missing. The sample has tens of thousands of clones, about 90% seen once. Germline CDR1 is SGHNT and CDR2 is YYREEE (reference sequence). V lost 2 bases to trimming and J lost 7 bases, with 9 bases between them. There are 12 residues in the CDR3. The sample originates from a study of graft-versus-host responses after intestinal transplantation. Study background: Recipients were all induced with anti-thymocyte globulin, then given tacrolimus and steroids for about three years. Notes on the study in general: There was an association between peak levels of circulating GvH clones and early post-transplant HvG declines.

The sequencing here drew on unstimulated CD8+ T cells sorted from spleen or lymph node cells, taken before transplant. The TCR originated in a human donor who was the organ donor for an intestinal transplant. V and J are TRBV5-4 and TRBJ1-2; unclear D gene. CDR3 nucleotide sequence: TGTGCCAGCAGCTTAATTTTGAGTGGCTACACCTTC. It encodes CASSLILSGYTF. Full variable domain (missing parts from reference TRBV5-4 and TRBJ1-2): ETGVTQSPTHLIKTRGQQVTLRCSSQSGHNTVSWYQQALGQGPQFIFQYYREEENGRGNFPPRFSGLQFPNYSSELNVNALELDDSALYLCASSLILSGYTFGSGTRLTVV.